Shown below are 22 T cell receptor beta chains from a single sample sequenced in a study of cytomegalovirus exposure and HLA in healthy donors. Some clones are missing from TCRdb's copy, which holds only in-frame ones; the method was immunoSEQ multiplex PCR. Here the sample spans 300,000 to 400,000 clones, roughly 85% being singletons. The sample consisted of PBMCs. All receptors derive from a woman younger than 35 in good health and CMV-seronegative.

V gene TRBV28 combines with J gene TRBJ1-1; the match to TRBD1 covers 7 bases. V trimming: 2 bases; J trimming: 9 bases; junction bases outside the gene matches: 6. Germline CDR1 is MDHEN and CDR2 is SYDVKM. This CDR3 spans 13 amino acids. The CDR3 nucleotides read TGTGCCAGCAGTTTAGGCGCAGGGGGTCAAGCTTTCTTT. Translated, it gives CASSLGAGGQAFF.

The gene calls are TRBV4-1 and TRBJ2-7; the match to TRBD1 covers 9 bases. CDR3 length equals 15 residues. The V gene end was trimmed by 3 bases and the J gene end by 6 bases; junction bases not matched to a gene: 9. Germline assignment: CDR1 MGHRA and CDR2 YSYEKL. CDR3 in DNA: TGCGCCAGCAGCCATGGTCCCGGGACAGGGTCCGAGCAGTACTTC. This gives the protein CASSHGPGTGSEQYF.

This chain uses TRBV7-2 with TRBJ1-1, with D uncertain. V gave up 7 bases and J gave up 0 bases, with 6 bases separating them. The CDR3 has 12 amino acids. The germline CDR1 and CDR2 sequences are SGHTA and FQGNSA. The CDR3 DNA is TGTGCCAGCACCCACTTGAACACTGAAGCTTTCTTT. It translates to CASTHLNTEAFF. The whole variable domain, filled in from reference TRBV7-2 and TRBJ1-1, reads GAGVSQSPSNKVTEKGKDVELRCDPISGHTALYWYRQSLGQGLEFLIYFQGNSAPDKSGLPSDRFSAERTGGSVSTLTIQRTQQEDSAVYLCASTHLNTEAFFGQGTRLTVV.

CDR3 protein: CASGLSSGRQNEQFF. The CDR3 DNA follows: TGTGCTAGTGGTTTGAGTAGCGGGAGACAGAATGAGCAGTTCTTC. This rearrangement joins TRBV12-5 to TRBJ2-1; 9 bases are shared with TRBD2. Germline V gene data show CDR1 as LGHNT and CDR2 as FRNRAP. J was trimmed by 7 bases and V by 2 bases; bases with no gene match: 6. The CDR3 is 15 amino acids.

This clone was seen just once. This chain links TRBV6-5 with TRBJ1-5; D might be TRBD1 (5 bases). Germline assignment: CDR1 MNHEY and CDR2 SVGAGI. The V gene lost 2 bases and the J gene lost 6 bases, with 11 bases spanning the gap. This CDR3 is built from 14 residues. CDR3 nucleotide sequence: TGTGCCAGCAGTTACGTAGCGGGGGGTCAGCCCCAGCATTTT. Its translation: CASSYVAGGQPQHF.

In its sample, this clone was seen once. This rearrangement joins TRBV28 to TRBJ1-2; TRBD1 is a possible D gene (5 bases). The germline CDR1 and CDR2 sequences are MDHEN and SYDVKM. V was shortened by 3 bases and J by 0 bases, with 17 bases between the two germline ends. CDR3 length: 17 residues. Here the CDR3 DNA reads TGTGCCAGCAGTTTTTTCGGGGGGTTTCCAGCTAACTATGGCTACACCTTC. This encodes CASSFFGGFPANYGYTF.

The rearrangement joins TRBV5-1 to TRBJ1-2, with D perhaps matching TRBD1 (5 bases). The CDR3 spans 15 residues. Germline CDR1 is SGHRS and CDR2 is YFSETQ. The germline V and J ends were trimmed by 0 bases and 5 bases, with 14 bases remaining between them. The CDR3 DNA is TGCGCCAGCAGCTTGGAAGCAGGGCGGTTTTATGGCTACACCTTC. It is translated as CASSLEAGRFYGYTF.

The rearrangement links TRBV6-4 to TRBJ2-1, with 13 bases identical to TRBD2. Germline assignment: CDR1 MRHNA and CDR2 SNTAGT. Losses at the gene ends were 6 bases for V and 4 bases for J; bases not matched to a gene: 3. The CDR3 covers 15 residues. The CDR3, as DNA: TGTGCCAGCAGCCTGACTAGCGGGAGGTACAATGAGCAGTTCTTC. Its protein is CASSLTSGRYNEQFF.

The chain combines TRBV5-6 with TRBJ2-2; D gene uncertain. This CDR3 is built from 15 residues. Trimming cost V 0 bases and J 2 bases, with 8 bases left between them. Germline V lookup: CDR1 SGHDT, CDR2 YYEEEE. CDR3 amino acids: CASSLDLPNTGELFF. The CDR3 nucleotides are TGTGCCAGCAGCTTGGATCTACCAAACACCGGGGAGCTGTTTTTT.

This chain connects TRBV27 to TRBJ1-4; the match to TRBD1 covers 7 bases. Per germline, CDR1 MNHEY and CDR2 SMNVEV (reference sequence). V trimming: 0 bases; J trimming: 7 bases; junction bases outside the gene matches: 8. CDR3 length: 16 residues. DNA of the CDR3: TGTGCCAGCAGTTTATCGCTTAGACAGGGTTCTGAAAAACTGTTTTTT. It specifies CASSLSLRQGSEKLFF.

The CDR3 is CASSLNGGSYEQYF. The DNA for the CDR3 is TGTGCCAGCAGCTTGAATGGCGGTTCCTACGAGCAGTACTTC. The V gene is TRBV7-2, the J gene TRBJ2-7; D remains unclear. Per germline, CDR1 SGHTA and CDR2 FQGNSA. The CDR3 totals 14 residues. Trimming left V 3 bases short and J 1 base short, with 10 bases between.

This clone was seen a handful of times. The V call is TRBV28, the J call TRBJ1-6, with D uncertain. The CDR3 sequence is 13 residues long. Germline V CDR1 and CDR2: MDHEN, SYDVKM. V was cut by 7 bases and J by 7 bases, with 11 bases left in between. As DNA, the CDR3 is TGTGCCAGCAAATCAGGCTACAATTCACCCCTCCACTTT. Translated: CASKSGYNSPLHF.

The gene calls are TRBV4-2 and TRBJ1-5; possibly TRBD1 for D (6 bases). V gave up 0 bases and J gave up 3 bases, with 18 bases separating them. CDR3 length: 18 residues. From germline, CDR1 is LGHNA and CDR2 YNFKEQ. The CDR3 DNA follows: TGTGCCAGCAGCCAAGAACCAGGGTCGGGGACAATCAATCAGCCCCAGCATTTT. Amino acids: CASSQEPGSGTINQPQHF.

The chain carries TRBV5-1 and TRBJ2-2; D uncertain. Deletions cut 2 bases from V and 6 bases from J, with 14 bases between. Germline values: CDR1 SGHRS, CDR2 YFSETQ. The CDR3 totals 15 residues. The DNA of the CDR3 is TGCGCCAGCAGCTTTAGCATAAGTCTATCCGGGGAGCTGTTTTTT. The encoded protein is CASSFSISLSGELFF.

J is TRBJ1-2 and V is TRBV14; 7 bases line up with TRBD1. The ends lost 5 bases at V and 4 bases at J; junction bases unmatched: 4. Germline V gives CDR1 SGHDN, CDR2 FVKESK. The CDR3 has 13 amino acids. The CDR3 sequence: CASSSGGAYGYTF. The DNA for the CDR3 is TGTGCCAGCAGCTCAGGGGGTGCCTATGGCTACACCTTC. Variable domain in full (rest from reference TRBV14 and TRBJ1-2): EAGVTQFPSHSVIEKGQTVTLRCDPISGHDNLYWYRRVMGKEIKFLLHFVKESKQDESGMPNNRFLAERTGGTYSTLKVQPAELEDSGVYFCASSSGGAYGYTFGSGTRLTVV.

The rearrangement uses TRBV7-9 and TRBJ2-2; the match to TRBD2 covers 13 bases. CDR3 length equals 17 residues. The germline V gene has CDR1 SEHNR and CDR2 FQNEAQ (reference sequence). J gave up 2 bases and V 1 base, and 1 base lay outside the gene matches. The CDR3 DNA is TGTGCCAGCAGCTTAGTGGGACTAGCGGGAAACACCGGGGAGCTGTTTTTT. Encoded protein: CASSLVGLAGNTGELFF.

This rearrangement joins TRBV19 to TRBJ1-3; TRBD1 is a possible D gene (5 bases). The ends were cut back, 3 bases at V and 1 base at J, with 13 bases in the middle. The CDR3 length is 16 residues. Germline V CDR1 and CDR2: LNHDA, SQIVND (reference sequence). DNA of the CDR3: TGTGCCAGTAGTATTCTCGGAGGGACTTCTGGAAACACCATATATTTT. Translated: CASSILGGTSGNTIYF.

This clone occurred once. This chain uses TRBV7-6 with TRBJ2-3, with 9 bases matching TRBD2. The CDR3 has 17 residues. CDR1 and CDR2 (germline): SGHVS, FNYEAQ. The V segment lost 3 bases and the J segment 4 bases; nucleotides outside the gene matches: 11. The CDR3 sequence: CASSFGREGLRSDTQYF. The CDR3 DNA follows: TGTGCCAGCAGCTTTGGGCGGGAGGGCCTCAGGTCAGATACGCAGTATTTT.

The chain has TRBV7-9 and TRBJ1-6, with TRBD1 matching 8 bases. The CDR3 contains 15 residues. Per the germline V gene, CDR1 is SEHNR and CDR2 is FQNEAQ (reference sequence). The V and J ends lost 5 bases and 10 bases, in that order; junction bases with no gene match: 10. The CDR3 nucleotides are TGTGCCAGCAGCCAAGCACAGGGGGTAGAGTCACCCCTCCACTTT. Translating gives CASSQAQGVESPLHF.

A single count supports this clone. CDR3 protein: CASSGIPGQGYNEQFF. The CDR3, as DNA: TGCGCCAGCAGCGGGATACCGGGACAGGGGTACAATGAGCAGTTCTTC. The J gene is TRBJ2-1, the V gene TRBV5-1; 10 nucleotides match TRBD1. CDR3 length: 16 residues. The junction had 8 bases not matched to a gene; V was cut back by 4 bases and J by 4 bases. Germline CDR1 is SGHRS and CDR2 is YFSETQ.

The CDR3 sequence is CASSPRLAGNTGELFF. In DNA form, the CDR3 reads TGTGCCAGCAGCCCCCGGCTAGCGGGAAATACCGGGGAGCTGTTTTTT. The chain joins TRBV9 to TRBJ2-2; 9 bases are a match to TRBD2. The CDR3 consists of 16 residues. The J segment lost 5 bases and the V segment lost 4 bases, leaving 9 bases of the junction unmatched. Per germline, CDR1 SGDLS and CDR2 YYNGEE.

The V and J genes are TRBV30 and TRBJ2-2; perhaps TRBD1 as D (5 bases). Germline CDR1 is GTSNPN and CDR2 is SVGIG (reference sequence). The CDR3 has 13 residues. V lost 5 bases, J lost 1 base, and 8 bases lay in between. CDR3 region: CAWDSGNTGELFF. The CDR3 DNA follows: TGTGCCTGGGACAGTGGGAACACCGGGGAGCTGTTTTTT. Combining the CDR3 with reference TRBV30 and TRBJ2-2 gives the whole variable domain SQTIHQWPATLVQPVGSPLSLECTVEGTSNPNLYWYRQAAGRGLQLLFYSVGIGQISSEVPQNLSASRPQDRQFILSSKKLLLSDSGFYLCAWDSGNTGELFFGEGSRLTVL.